Sequencing of this T cell receptor beta chain was carried out in a study of naive CD8 T cells in extremely preterm neonates. Study results and caveats: Relative to older groups, preterm infants had shorter, less trimmed CDR3s with fewer N additions. Preterm neonate repertoires were significantly less rich by iChao1 than others.

Profiling relied on immunoSEQ multiplex PCR, and the TCRdb table lists in-frame clones only, not all of them. The sample shows tens of thousands of clones, about nine tenths of them seen only once. This clone was counted only a few times. Its antigen is currently unknown. At the DNA level, this CDR3 is encoded by other sequences in the same sample as well. Preterm samples came from extremely preterm deliveries at 23-27 weeks. This sequence was found in a boy who was born preterm. The sequencing sample was made of naive CD8+ T cells from cord blood.

This CDR3 is CASGLVHYEQYF. The CDR3, as DNA: TGTGCTAGTGGTTTGGTACACTACGAGCAGTACTTC. The V gene is TRBV12-5, the J gene TRBJ2-7; D is unresolved. The CDR3 consists of 12 residues. Germline V gene sequence: CDR1 LGHNT, CDR2 FRNRAP. V was clipped by 0 bases and J by 3 bases, with 3 bases between them.